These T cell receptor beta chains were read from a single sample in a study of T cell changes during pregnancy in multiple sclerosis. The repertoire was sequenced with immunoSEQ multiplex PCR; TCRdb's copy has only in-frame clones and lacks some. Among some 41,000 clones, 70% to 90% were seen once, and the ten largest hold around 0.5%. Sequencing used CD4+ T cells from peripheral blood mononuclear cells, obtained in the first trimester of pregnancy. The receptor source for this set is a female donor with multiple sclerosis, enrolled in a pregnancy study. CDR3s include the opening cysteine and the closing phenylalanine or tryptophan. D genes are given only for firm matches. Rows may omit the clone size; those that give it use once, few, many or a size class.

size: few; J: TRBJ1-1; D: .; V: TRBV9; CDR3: CASSVGRDRSPEAFF; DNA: TGTGCCAGCAGCGTAGGGAGGGATCGGTCACCCGAAGCTTTCTTT
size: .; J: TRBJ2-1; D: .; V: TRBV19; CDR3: CASSLGAGPHNEQFF; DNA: TGTGCCAGTAGTCTGGGGGCCGGCCCGCACAATGAGCAGTTCTTC
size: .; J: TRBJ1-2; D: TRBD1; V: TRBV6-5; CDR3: CASSPTGNYGYTF; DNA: TGTGCCAGCAGCCCGACAGGGAACTATGGCTACACCTTC
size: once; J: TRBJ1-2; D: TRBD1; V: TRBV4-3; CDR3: CASSQDRDRVVYTF; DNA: TGCGCCAGCAGCCAGGACCGGGACAGGGTTGTCTACACCTTC
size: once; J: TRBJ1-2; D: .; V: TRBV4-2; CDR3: CASSQDLQGTNYGYTF; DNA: TGTGCCAGCAGCCAAGACCTGCAGGGAACTAACTATGGCTACACCTTC
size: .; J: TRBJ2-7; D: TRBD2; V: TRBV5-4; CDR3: CASSLSSLAGREQYF; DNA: TGTGCCAGCAGCTTGAGCTCGCTAGCGGGACGCGAGCAGTACTTC
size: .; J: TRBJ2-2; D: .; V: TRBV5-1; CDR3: CASSPLVDGGGELFF; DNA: TGCGCCAGCAGCCCCCTGGTGGATGGCGGCGGGGAGCTGTTTTTT
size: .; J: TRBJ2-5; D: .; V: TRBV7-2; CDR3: CASSLARETQYF; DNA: TGTGCCAGCAGCTTAGCGCGAGAGACCCAGTACTTC
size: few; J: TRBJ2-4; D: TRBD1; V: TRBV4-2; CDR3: CASSQDWGQAQQNIQYF; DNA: TGTGCCAGCAGCCAAGATTGGGGACAGGCCCAACAAAACATTCAGTACTTC
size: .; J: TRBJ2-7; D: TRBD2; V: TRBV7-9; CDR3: CASSLVGGSSSYEQYF; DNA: TGTGCCAGCAGCTTAGTGGGGGGGTCTAGCTCCTACGAGCAGTACTTC
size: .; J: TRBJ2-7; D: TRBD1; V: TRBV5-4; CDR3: CASSEAGTGINEQYF; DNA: TGTGCCAGCAGCGAGGCGGGGACAGGGATCAACGAGCAGTACTTC
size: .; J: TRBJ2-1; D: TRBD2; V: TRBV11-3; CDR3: CASSFGGGEADEQFF; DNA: TGTGCCAGCAGCTTCGGCGGGGGGGAGGCAGATGAGCAGTTCTTC
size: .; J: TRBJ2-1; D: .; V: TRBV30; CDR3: CAWTPDWNEQFF; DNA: TGTGCCTGGACCCCTGACTGGAATGAGCAGTTCTTC
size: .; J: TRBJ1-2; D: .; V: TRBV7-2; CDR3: CASSLLEGREGGYTF; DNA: TGTGCCAGCAGCTTATTGGAGGGGCGCGAGGGGGGCTACACCTTC
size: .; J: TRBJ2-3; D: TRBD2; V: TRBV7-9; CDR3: CASSTPGLAGTDTQYF; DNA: TGTGCCAGCAGCACCCCGGGACTAGCGGGCACAGATACGCAGTATTTT
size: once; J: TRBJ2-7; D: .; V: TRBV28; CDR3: CASTTQGGPSLYEQYF; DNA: TGTGCCAGCACCACCCAAGGGGGACCGAGCCTCTACGAGCAGTACTTC